The 28 T cell receptor beta chains below all came from one sample that was sequenced in a study of blood T cell repertoires in COVID-19. Using immunoSEQ multiplex PCR, the repertoire was profiled, and TCRdb retains in-frame clones only, with some absent. The sample has 150,000 or so clones; about 85% are singletons. The material sequenced was PBMCs or T cells enriched from blood (not recorded which). These receptors were obtained from a woman aged 40 to 50 who had been exposed to COVID-19.

The chain carries TRBV9 and TRBJ2-5; tentative D call: TRBD1 (6 bases). CDR1 SGDLS and CDR2 YYNGEE come from the germline V gene. The CDR3 is made up of 14 amino acids. V lost 4 bases and J 1 base, leaving 11 bases between the germline ends. This CDR3 reads CASSPGAIQETQYF. The CDR3 DNA sequence: TGTGCCAGCAGCCCAGGGGCCATCCAAGAGACCCAGTACTTC.

V is TRBV3-1 (or the pseudogene TRBV3-2) and J is TRBJ2-2, with D tentatively TRBD1 (7 bases). CDR3 length: 15 amino acids. Germline CDR1 reads LGHDT; CDR2 reads YNNKEL (reference sequence). The V and J ends lost 2 bases and 4 bases respectively, with 11 bases between them. CDR3 bases: TGTGCCAGCAGCCAAAGGAGGGGGCCCACCGGGGAGCTGTTTTTT. It yields the protein CASSQRRGPTGELFF.

The gene calls are TRBV29-1 and TRBJ1-4; a possible D gene is TRBD1 (6 bases). With 6 bases removed from V and 0 bases from J, the gap between germline ends came to 14 bases. CDR1 and CDR2 (germline): SQVTM, ANQGSEA. The CDR3 length is 15 residues. The CDR3 DNA reads TGCAGCGTCCGGGACACGATCTCAACTAATGAAAAACTGTTTTTT. It is translated as CSVRDTISTNEKLFF. Based on the CDR3 plus reference TRBV29-1 and TRBJ1-4, the full variable domain is SAVISQKPSRDICQRGTSLTIQCQVDSQVTMMFWYRQQPGQSLTLIATANQGSEATYESGFVIDKFPISRPNLTFSTLTVSNMSPEDSSIYLCSVRDTISTNEKLFFGSGTQLSVL.

This chain joins TRBV28 and TRBJ1-1, with 12 bases fitting TRBD1. The CDR3 runs 15 residues. V gave up 6 bases and J gave up 4 bases; unmatched junction bases: 6. Germline V CDR1 and CDR2: MDHEN, SYDVKM. CDR3 residues: CASRSGTGGFTEAFF. In DNA form, the CDR3 reads TGTGCCAGCAGATCGGGGACAGGGGGCTTCACTGAAGCTTTCTTT.

This clone was observed a few times. V and J are TRBV10-3 and TRBJ1-2; tentatively, D is TRBD1 (6 bases). This CDR3 is 14 amino acids long. Germline V lookup: CDR1 ENHRY, CDR2 SYGVKD. With 5 bases removed from V and 2 bases from J, the gap between germline ends came to 12 bases. The CDR3 nucleotides read TGTGCCATCAGTCTTCAGACAGGCAACTATGGCTACACCTTC. It specifies CAISLQTGNYGYTF.

Ten or more counts support this clone. The V gene is TRBV4-1, the J gene TRBJ2-7; D is possibly TRBD2 (7 bases). This CDR3 spans 18 amino acids. Germline CDR1 reads MGHRA; CDR2 reads YSYEKL. The V gene lost 4 bases and the J gene lost 0 bases, with 22 bases spanning the gap. The CDR3 region has the DNA TGCGCCAGCAGCCCCCGAGGCGGGGGCAGCACCCGCTCCTACGAGCAGTACTTC. It specifies CASSPRGGGSTRSYEQYF.

The CDR3 protein is CASQEFTGTGSHEQFF. The CDR3 DNA follows: TGTGCCAGTCAAGAATTTACAGGGACGGGGAGTCATGAGCAGTTCTTC. The V and J genes are TRBV19 and TRBJ2-1, with D perhaps TRBD1 (6 bases). The V and J ends lost 8 bases and 8 bases respectively, with 25 bases between them. The CDR3 totals 16 residues. Germline V gene lookup returns CDR1 LNHDA and CDR2 SQIVND (reference sequence).

This clone has a single count. The genes are TRBV6-4 and TRBJ1-4, with a weak D call TRBD1 (6 bases). The germline V gene encodes CDR1 MRHNA and CDR2 SNTAGT. Trimming took 4 bases from V and 4 from J, leaving 10 bases between them. The CDR3 consists of 14 residues. Written as DNA, the CDR3 is TGTGCCAGCAGTGCGACAGGTGGTAATGAAAAACTGTTTTTT. It translates to CASSATGGNEKLFF.

The chain recombines TRBV4-1 with TRBJ2-2; tentatively, D is TRBD1 (6 bases). Trimming removed 0 bases from V and 1 base from J, with 15 bases in between. CDR3 length: 18 residues. In germline, CDR1 is MGHRA, CDR2 YSYEKL. The CDR3 sequence is CASSQDRSGRGNTGELFF. Here the CDR3 DNA reads TGCGCCAGCAGCCAAGATAGGTCAGGCAGGGGGAACACCGGGGAGCTGTTTTTT.

V gene TRBV9 combines with J gene TRBJ2-3, with a weak D call TRBD1 (6 bases). V was trimmed by 4 bases and J by 3 bases, leaving 15 bases between them. CDR1 is SGDLS, CDR2 YYNGEE, per germline. CDR3 length equals 15 residues. This CDR3 is CASSSRQDTTDTQYF. The CDR3 DNA reads TGTGCCAGCAGCTCCCGACAGGATACGACAGATACGCAGTATTTT.

This chain connects TRBV28 to TRBJ1-1; D is unresolved. This CDR3 is built from 11 residues. Germline V CDR1 and CDR2: MDHEN, SYDVKM. V was pared by 7 bases and J by 8 bases, with 11 bases between. CDR3 DNA: TGTGCCAGCATCTCTGCCAGGGAAGCTTTCTTT. It is translated as CASISAREAFF.

This clone has a handful of counts. This chain links TRBV18 with TRBJ1-4; D gene uncertain. CDR1 and CDR2 from the germline V gene are KGHSH and LQKENI. CDR3 size: 13 residues. Trimming pared 4 bases from V and 6 bases from J, leaving 9 bases between. CDR3 residues: CASSRSGYEKLFF. Here the CDR3 DNA reads TGTGCCAGCTCACGTTCGGGTTATGAAAAACTGTTTTTT.

The chain joins TRBV27 to TRBJ1-1, with D perhaps matching TRBD1 (5 bases). There are 13 residues in the CDR3. The V gene's germline CDR1 is MNHEY and CDR2 SMNVEV (reference sequence). V lost 8 bases and J 4 bases, leaving 14 bases between the germline ends. CDR3 sequence reads: CASGLRGGTEAFF. CDR3 sequence (DNA): TGTGCCAGCGGGCTCCGGGGGGGCACTGAAGCTTTCTTT.

The chain has TRBV6-5 and TRBJ1-1, with 7 bases aligning to TRBD1. Trimming took 0 bases from V and 4 from J; bases not matched to a gene: 5. The CDR3 has 15 amino acids. In germline, CDR1 is MNHEY, CDR2 SVGAGI. The CDR3 loop reads CASSYSGPGGTEAFF. In DNA, the CDR3 is TGTGCCAGCAGTTACTCAGGTCCAGGGGGCACTGAAGCTTTCTTT.

This clone was seen just once. J is TRBJ1-3 and V is TRBV6-5; TRBD1 might be the D (5 bases). CDR3 length: 14 amino acids. The germline CDR1 and CDR2 sequences are MNHEY and SVGAGI. The V end was cut by 6 bases, the J end by 2 bases, with 11 bases between. The CDR3 protein is CASRDKVTGNTIYF. The DNA of the CDR3 is TGTGCCAGCAGGGACAAGGTGACTGGAAACACCATATATTTT.

This chain links TRBV27 with TRBJ2-7; TRBD1 matches 10 bases. J lost 4 bases, V lost 5 bases, and 8 bases had no gene match. This CDR3 contains 15 residues. Per the germline V gene, CDR1 is MNHEY and CDR2 is SMNVEV (reference sequence). DNA for the CDR3: TGTGCCAGCAGTCTAGGCGGGACAGGGGTTTACGAGCAGTACTTC. The encoded protein is CASSLGGTGVYEQYF.

The rearrangement joins TRBV4-3 to TRBJ2-7; tentative D call: TRBD2 (6 bases). CDR1 and CDR2 from the germline V gene are LGHNA and YSLEER. The CDR3 covers 14 residues. Trimming shortened V by 3 bases and J by 4 bases, and 13 bases separated the two germline ends. CDR3 sequence reads: CASSQEGRGYEQYF. The CDR3 nucleotides read TGCGCCAGCAGCCAGGAGGGACGGGGTTACGAGCAGTACTTC.

This clone was seen a handful of times. This sample also contains other DNA sequences that code for the same CDR3. The chain couples TRBV5-1 to TRBJ1-1, with TRBD1 matching over 7 bases. In germline, CDR1 is SGHRS, CDR2 YFSETQ. CDR3 length equals 14 residues. Trimming cost V 4 bases and J 1 base; bases outside gene matches: 4. The CDR3 nucleotides read TGCGCCAGCAGCGGGAGGACAGGGAACACTGAAGCTTTCTTT. Amino acids: CASSGRTGNTEAFF.

The chain uses TRBV2 and TRBJ2-2; 8 bases line up with TRBD2. V lost 8 bases, J lost 10 bases, and 6 bases stayed unmatched. From germline, CDR1 is SNHLY and CDR2 FYNNEI. The CDR3 runs 12 residues. The DNA of the CDR3 is TGTGCCAGCGGAGAAGGACTAGCGGAGCTGTTTTTT. Its protein is CASGEGLAELFF.

This chain connects TRBV4-3 to TRBJ2-7, with D tentatively TRBD1 (7 bases). V lost 1 base and J 2 bases, leaving 9 bases between the germline ends. This CDR3 region has 14 residues. The germline CDR1 and CDR2 sequences are LGHNA and YSLEER. The CDR3 DNA sequence: TGCGCCAGCAGCCAAGCCAGGGGGGCCTACGAGCAGTACTTC. This codes for CASSQARGAYEQYF.

The chain carries TRBV19 and TRBJ2-1, with D maybe TRBD2 (5 bases). V lost 3 bases and J 5 bases, leaving 14 bases between the germline ends. The V gene's germline CDR1 is LNHDA and CDR2 SQIVND (reference sequence). CDR3 length equals 15 residues. The CDR3 nucleotides read TGTGCCAGTAGTATTGGCGGTAGCGTCCACAATGAGCAGTTCTTC. Amino acids: CASSIGGSVHNEQFF.

This chain connects TRBV27 to TRBJ2-3; D uncertain. Trimming shortened V by 3 bases and J by 0 bases, and 10 bases separated the two germline ends. CDR1 is MNHEY and CDR2 is SMNVEV in the germline V gene (reference sequence). The CDR3 is 15 amino acids. The CDR3 loop reads CASSLRQPSTDTQYF. CDR3 in DNA: TGTGCCAGCAGTTTGAGGCAGCCTAGCACAGATACGCAGTATTTT.

V gene TRBV4-3 combines with J gene TRBJ1-4, with a possible D match to TRBD1 (5 bases). The CDR3 spans 16 residues. The V and J ends lost 0 bases and 4 bases respectively, with 12 bases between them. CDR1 is LGHNA, CDR2 YSLEER, per germline. The CDR3 DNA reads as TGCGCCAGCAGCCAAGATTGGACACTGGATAATGAAAAACTGTTTTTT. It encodes CASSQDWTLDNEKLFF.

With regard to this clone: Other nucleotide sequences from this sample produce the same CDR3. V gene TRBV5-1 combines with J gene TRBJ2-7; possible D gene TRBD2, 6 bases. The ends were cut back, 0 bases at V and 2 bases at J, with 9 bases in the middle. From germline, CDR1 is SGHRS and CDR2 YFSETQ. The length of the CDR3 is 14 residues. CDR3 coding DNA: TGCGCCAGCAGCTTGGGGGACTCAACCTACGAGCAGTACTTC. This encodes CASSLGDSTYEQYF. Combining the CDR3 with reference TRBV5-1 and TRBJ2-7 gives the whole variable domain KAGVTQTPRYLIKTRGQQVTLSCSPISGHRSVSWYQQTPGQGLQFLFEYFSETQRNKGNFPGRFSGRQFSNSRSEMNVSTLELGDSALYLCASSLGDSTYEQYFGPGTRLTVT.

This chain uses TRBV10-2 with TRBJ1-1; a weak D match, TRBD1 (5 bases). The CDR3 spans 14 residues. The germline V gene encodes CDR1 WSHSY and CDR2 SAAADI. The V end lost 3 bases, the J end lost 4 bases, and 12 bases lay between the germline ends. CDR3 residues: CASSEGQGPTEAFF. The CDR3 region has the DNA TGCGCCAGCAGTGAAGGGCAGGGTCCCACTGAAGCTTTCTTT.

The chain combines TRBV5-6 with TRBJ2-7; 8 positions match TRBD1. V lost 4 bases, J lost 3 bases, and 6 bases stayed unmatched. This CDR3 is built from 14 residues. Germline CDR1 reads SGHDT; CDR2 reads YYEEEE. The CDR3, as DNA: TGTGCCAGCAGCACGGACAGGGTGGACTACGAGCAGTACTTC. Its protein product is CASSTDRVDYEQYF.

This clone has just one count. The chain carries TRBV6-2 or TRBV6-3 and TRBJ1-4; D is undetermined. CDR3 size: 15 residues. Germline V gene sequence: CDR1 MNHEY, CDR2 SVGEGT. The germline V and J ends were trimmed by 1 base and 6 bases, with 12 bases remaining between them. CDR3 sequence (DNA): TGTGCCAGCAGTTACTACCAGATGAACCATGAAAAACTGTTTTTT. Its protein is CASSYYQMNHEKLFF.

V usage is TRBV5-8 and J usage is TRBJ1-6; possibly TRBD1 for D (5 bases). Germline V gene lookup returns CDR1 SGHTS and CDR2 YDEGEE. V lost 4 bases and J lost 10, with 12 bases in between. The CDR3 loop spans 13 amino acids. The chain's CDR3 is CASSVTVESPLHF. For the CDR3, the DNA is TGTGCCAGCAGCGTGACAGTTGAGTCACCCCTCCACTTT. Variable domain in full (rest from reference TRBV5-8 and TRBJ1-6): EAGVTQSPTHLIKTRGQQATLRCSPISGHTSVYWYQQALGLGLQFLLWYDEGEERNRGNFPPRFSGRQFPNYSSELNVNALELEDSALYLCASSVTVESPLHFGNGTRLTVT.